This T cell receptor beta chain was captured in a study of blood T cell repertoires in COVID-19 (TCRdb year 2020). The study in broad terms: Samples covering the acute and convalescent phases of COVID-19 were provided by collaborators in the United States, Italy and Spain. A freely available public database, intended as a resource for researchers studying the immune response to SARS-CoV-2, is where the repertoires were released. Deeply sampled blood TCRbeta repertoires from subjects exposed to, actively infected with, or recovered from COVID-19 were included in the dataset. The material from the prospective study consisted of cDNA or gDNA derived from T cells, B-cell-depleted T cells, or PBMCs. Samples came from the ongoing ImmuneRACE study (first 160 participants) plus 1,254 subjects from 6 global collaborators. A de-identified subject ID, COVID-19 status, age in years and sex were almost always included in the sample metadata. Where HLA class I and class II types were available, the types were taken from metadata supplied by the sample provider, not from assay-based typing.

The study at large found these results: Clinical and demographic metadata were provided uncurated, with the amount varying by source and participant.

Concerning this clone itself: Its recognized antigen is unknown. No qualities accompany the bases; no much larger clone lies one base away.

The immunoSEQ Assay, a bias-controlled multiplex PCR, was used to amplify TCRbeta CDR3 regions from genomic DNA. The paper's processing steps were these. The number of nucleated cells in each sample was estimated by amplification of reference gene primers within the assay. Sequence reads were collapsed and filtered to measure the absolute abundance of every unique TCRbeta CDR3 rearrangement. For each sample, productive Simpson clonality was calculated by taking the square root of Simpson's diversity index across productive rearrangements. TCRdb re-hosts the immuneACCESS table, in-frame sequences only. Its copies lack some clones; in the studies checked, an unresolved V gene accounts for under half of them, and the cause for the rest is not known. V and J calls and clone size are given by that table; D and trimming were obtained from the DNA. Within this sample are almost 55,000 clones, with more than 75% of them counted one time only. The ten most abundant clones make up 7% to 10% of the sample.

The collaborating institutions used their own protocols to collect whole blood in K2EDTA tubes. For TCRbeta analysis, collaborators shipped samples in one of three forms: frozen whole blood, isolated PBMCs, or DNA extracted from either of those sample types. This clonotype originated in a man in his fifties with active COVID-19. Sample: peripheral blood.

The CDR3 in this case is CASRLRGYGYTF. The nucleotides are TGTGCCAGCAGACTCCGGGGGTATGGCTACACCTTC. The receptor chain draws on TRBV28 and TRBJ1-2; perhaps TRBD1 is the D gene, with 5 bases matching. CDR1 and CDR2 (MDHEN, SYDVKM) derive from the germline V gene. Including the terminal cysteine and phenylalanine, the CDR3 comprises 12 residues. The DNA shown is the 36-base CDR3, in frame from base 1. A distance of 10 bases separates the germline ends of V and J, which lose 6 bases and 5 bases respectively.